This T cell receptor beta chain was captured in a study of T cells after yellow fever vaccination. Study-wide background: With SMART-Seq v4 Ultra Low Input, the fractions containing low cell numbers were prepared. Notes on the study in general: Reappearance after the booster was observed for most primary-vaccination clones (around 96% CD4, roughly 90% CD8). The secondary T-cell response peaked on day 5, not day 15, but was weaker.

This clonotype came up many times. The antigen remains unidentified. CDR3 size: 12 residues. Trimming pared 4 bases from V and 5 bases from J, leaving 7 bases between. Germline-derived CDR1 and CDR2 are SGHTA and FQGNSA. TCRdb re-derived calls from the 5' RACE reads in MiXCR, one entry per CDR3 protein. Among around 110,000 distinct CDR3 sequences listed, 7.5% to 9.5% were seen once. This chain uses TRBV7-2 with TRBJ2-3; no reliable D call. Material: CD8+ T cells sorted from PBMCs, obtained 45 days after the yellow fever booster vaccination. This TCR derives from a young man who received the YFV17D yellow fever vaccine. The CDR3 sequence is CASSWVQDTQYF. CDR3 DNA sequence: TGTGCCAGCAGCTGGGTTCAAGATACGCAGTATTTT.